This record covers a single TCR beta chain. Its target antigen remains unknown. No per-base quality is available; no much larger clone lies one base away. A single peripheral blood draw of around 100 mL on average was collected from each donor into heparinised tubes. Naive, central memory, regulatory and stem cell-like memory CD4+ T cells were sorted on a BD FACSAria II using a panel including CD45RO, CCR7, CD25, CD127, CD95 and CD27. Purity was above 98% for every sorted population. PBMCs were isolated right away by Lymphoprep density gradient centrifugation and were stained directly, without culture. So that batch effects would be minimized, each experiment stained and sorted samples in pairs, pairing one healthy donor with one patient. The data stem from a study of beta chain features in type 1 diabetes (dated by TCRdb to 2017 to 2018). Regarding the research as a whole: Mean age, gender distribution, total cell number and subset yield were not different between patients and healthy donors. Across all samples, 107,917,701 sorted cells were examined, and cell number per subset correlated strongly with RNA yield. The study compared TCRB repertoires of sorted circulating CD4+ T cell subsets between recently diagnosed type 1 diabetes patients and matched healthy donors. Regulatory and stem cell-like memory subsets were isolated from only 8 patients and roughly eight healthy donors, whereas naive and central memory subsets came from all 28 donors. Here is what the overall study found, with its caveats: HLA sub-analyses involved small numbers of individuals, so any influence of HLA type on TCRB rearrangement remained unresolved. The naive, central memory and regulatory TCRB repertoires appeared to resemble one another more closely among patients than among healthy donors. A moderate but significant shortening of TCRB CDR3 length was observed in type 1 diabetes patients in all four CD4+ subsets. Shorter templates might have been favored by PCR, but patient and control samples were amplified and corrected together, so both groups would have been affected equally by any skew. Sequencing cDNA rather than genomic DNA could over-represent highly expressing activated cells, although activation and CD3 levels did not differ between groups. At VDJ recombination sites, type 1 diabetes patients had fewer insertions and more deleted nucleotides, which implies abnormalities in thymic rearrangement.

The entire amount of isolated RNA was reverse transcribed using the High Capacity cDNA Reverse Transcription Kit, so the sequenced TCRB transcripts were expressed ones. Deep immunoSEQ sequencing was performed on naive, central memory and regulatory T cell samples, with an average of about 3.6 million total reads per sample. Sorted cells were lysed in RLT buffer and RNA was extracted with DNase-treated RNeasy Micro or Mini kits, depending on cell number. To prevent cross-contamination, each cell subset was processed individually, whereas patient and healthy donor samples were processed jointly. The immunoSEQ multiplex PCR was used to amplify TCRB sequences from cDNA, yielding 87-bp fragments that span the CDR3 region. The amplicons were sequenced using the Illumina HiSeq platform. As for how the authors treated the data: Synthetic template baselines were used to correct PCR bias computationally, reads within Hamming distance 2 were collapsed, and singletons that could not be merged were discarded. Reads were aligned to IMGT to assign V, D and J genes, CDR3 length, and insertions or deletions at six rearrangement sites. Within each subset, clonotype counts were normalized to the number of sorted cells before true diversity and Gini coefficients were calculated with the tcR R package. Repertoire sharing was quantified using the overlap coefficient calculated on TCRB nucleotide sequences. Drawn from immuneACCESS, this table holds only the in-frame rearrangements with V and J called that TCRdb kept. Clones are partly lost; checked studies trace under half to an unresolved V gene and leave the rest unexplained. V, J and clone size derive from that table, while D and trimming were established from the DNA sequence. The sample table shows around 40,000 clones, and over 50% are seen once. In total, the top ten clones hold approximately 2.1% of the sample.

CDR1 and CDR2, per the germline V gene (reference sequence), are WNHNN and SYGVQD. The CDR3 measures 12 amino acids from cysteine to phenylalanine. CDR3 DNA is the only sequence kept; it has 36 bases, read in frame from the first base. The sequenced sample was Tregs from blood. What the cell subset or site label conveys for this sample: regulatory CD4+ T cells. This TCR derives from a woman aged 18-29 years in good health. The chain uses TRBV10-1 and TRBJ2-5; the D gene remains uncertain. The J call may be in error: the DNA end matches TRBJ2-7 better. The CDR3 sequence is CASRGNDYEQYF. The DNA sequence reads TGCGCCAGCAGGGGGAATGACTACGAGCAGTACTTC.